Listed below are T cell receptor beta chains from one sample, sequenced in a study of T cells expressing NK-cell markers. TCRdb reworked the 5' RACE reads into one entry per CDR3 protein, no DNA. Listed are about 390,000 distinct CDR3 sequences; around 10% falls within the top ten. Sequenced material: blood T cells: a sorted CD56 or NKG2C T cell subset, CD4+ or CD8+ T cells, or bulk PBMC T cells (not recorded which). The source of these receptors is a woman between 50 and 59 years old in good health. Both conserved end residues are part of each CDR3. Each record gives: J gene, V gene, CDR3 protein.

J: TRBJ2-1
V: TRBV12-5
CDR3: CASGFAGTGSNEQFF

J: TRBJ2-3
V: TRBV10-2
CDR3: CASSDLAGTDTQYF

J: TRBJ2-7
V: TRBV28
CDR3: CASRDLALGEQYF

J: TRBJ1-2
V: TRBV11-2
CDR3: CASSIPPNYGYTF

J: TRBJ2-4
V: TRBV20-1
CDR3: CVAAGPRGAKNIQYF

J: TRBJ2-2
V: TRBV5-1
CDR3: CASSFPRRRANTGELFF

J: TRBJ2-5
V: TRBV25-1
CDR3: CASSSRDRGETQYF

J: TRBJ2-3
V: TRBV6-4
CDR3: CASSDSWDRGTDTQYF

J: TRBJ2-1
V: TRBV6-6
CDR3: CASSRGLAGVSSSYNEQFF

J: TRBJ1-6
V: TRBV11-3
CDR3: CASSSRTLGSSPLHF

J: TRBJ2-3
V: TRBV27
CDR3: CASGPRAVHTQYF

J: TRBJ2-1
V: TRBV28
CDR3: CASRQRENEQFF

J: TRBJ2-1
V: TRBV24-1
CDR3: CATSVLGASEQFF